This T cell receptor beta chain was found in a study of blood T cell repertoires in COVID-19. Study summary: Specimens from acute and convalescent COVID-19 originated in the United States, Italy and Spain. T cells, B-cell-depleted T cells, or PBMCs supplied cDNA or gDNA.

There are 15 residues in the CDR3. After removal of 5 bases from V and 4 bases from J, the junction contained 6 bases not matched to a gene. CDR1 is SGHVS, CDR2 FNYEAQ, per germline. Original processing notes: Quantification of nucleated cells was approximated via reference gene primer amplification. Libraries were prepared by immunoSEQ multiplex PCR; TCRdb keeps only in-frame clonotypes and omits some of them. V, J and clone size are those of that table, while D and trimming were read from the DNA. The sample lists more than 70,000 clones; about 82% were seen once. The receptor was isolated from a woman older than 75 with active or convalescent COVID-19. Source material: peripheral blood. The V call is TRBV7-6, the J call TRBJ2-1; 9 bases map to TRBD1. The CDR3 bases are TGTGCCAGCAGCAGATCGGGACAGGGATACAATGAGCAGTTCTTC. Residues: CASSRSGQGYNEQFF.